A selection of T cell receptor beta chains follows, all from one sample in a study of blood T cell repertoires in COVID-19. Produced via immunoSEQ multiplex PCR; TCRdb's table is partial and in-frame only. The sample gives fewer than 110,000 clones, roughly 87% of which show up once; 6% to 6.5% is in the top ten. Sequencing was performed on peripheral blood. Receptor source: a human donor in a cohort sampled during active COVID-19. Each CDR3 is given with its conserved first and last residue. Fields, in order: D gene, J gene, V gene, clone size, CDR3 length, CDR3 protein, CDR3 DNA. The D gene is left open where the match is weak. Some rows mark clone size as missing; the rest say once, few, many or name a class of expanded clone.

>-|TRBJ2-7|TRBV5-6|once|14
CASSAGSRDYEQYF
TGTGCCAGCAGCGCGGGCTCCCGAGACTACGAGCAGTACTTC
>-|TRBJ2-3|TRBV19|-|16
CASSMVRGAITNTQYF
TGTGCCAGTAGTATGGTCCGCGGGGCAATCACAAATACGCAGTATTTT
>-|TRBJ2-7|TRBV9|-|15
CASSPPSGRSYEQYF
TGTGCCAGCAGCCCCCCCTCCGGGAGATCCTACGAGCAGTACTTC
>TRBD1|TRBJ2-7|TRBV5-1|-|14
CASSSQPGGYEQYF
TGCGCCAGCAGCTCCCAGCCAGGGGGCTACGAGCAGTACTTC
>-|TRBJ2-7|TRBV2|-|15
CASRDSGTMSYEQYF
TGTGCCAGCAGGGATTCCGGGACAATGTCCTACGAGCAGTACTTC
>-|TRBJ2-7|TRBV6-6|few|16
CASRPIPRLEVYEQYF
TGTGCCAGCAGACCGATTCCGAGACTAGAAGTCTACGAGCAGTACTTC
>-|TRBJ1-1|TRBV20-1|-|11
CSEVTVTEAFF
TGCAGTGAGGTGACAGTCACTGAAGCTTTCTTT
>-|TRBJ2-2|TRBV30|-|13
CAWREHNTGELFF
TGTGCCTGGAGAGAACATAACACCGGGGAGCTGTTTTTT
>TRBD1|TRBJ2-5|TRBV7-3|-|14
CASSLGTGAGTQYF
TGTGCCAGCAGCTTGGGGACAGGAGCGGGGACCCAGTACTTC
>TRBD1|TRBJ2-5|TRBV5-4|-|14
CASSPGQGVGTQYF
TGTGCCAGCAGCCCGGGACAGGGTGTGGGGACCCAGTACTTC
>-|TRBJ1-1|TRBV4-2|-|17
CASSQILQTDPADEAFF
TGTGCCAGCAGCCAAATTCTGCAGACTGACCCCGCCGATGAAGCTTTCTTT
>TRBD2|TRBJ2-2|TRBV5-4|-|18
CASSGSPGLAGFTGELFF
TGTGCCAGCAGCGGGAGCCCGGGACTAGCGGGATTCACCGGGGAGCTGTTTTTT
>TRBD2|TRBJ2-1|TRBV9|once|18
CASSVAGTSGGSYNEQFF
TGTGCCAGCAGCGTAGCGGGTACTAGCGGGGGCTCCTACAATGAGCAGTTCTTC
>-|TRBJ2-7|TRBV5-5|-|14
CASNDQGKDYEQYF
TGTGCCAGCAACGATCAGGGGAAGGACTACGAGCAGTACTTC
>-|TRBJ2-1|TRBV5-1|-|19
CASSYNTGSGLPSYNEQFF
TGCGCCAGCAGCTACAATACGGGCAGCGGGCTACCCTCCTACAATGAGCAGTTCTTC
>TRBD2|TRBJ2-2|TRBV2|-|14
CATSGRGNTGELFF
TGTGCCACGAGCGGGAGGGGGAACACCGGGGAGCTGTTTTTT
>TRBD1|TRBJ2-5|TRBV7-9|-|15
CASSLDRGYQETQYF
TGTGCCAGCAGCTTAGACAGGGGCTACCAAGAGACCCAGTACTTC
>TRBD1|TRBJ2-1|TRBV14|-|16
CASSHPGTGVVGEQFF
TGTGCCAGCAGCCACCCCGGGACAGGGGTGGTGGGTGAGCAGTTCTTC
>-|TRBJ1-2|TRBV6-1|few|12
CASSEGGIDYTF
TGTGCCAGCAGTGAAGGGGGCATTGACTACACCTTC
>-|TRBJ1-4|TRBV5-1|-|16
CASSLTGPATNEKLFF
TGCGCCAGCAGCCTAACAGGGCCTGCAACTAATGAAAAACTGTTTTTT
>-|TRBJ2-2|TRBV19|-|16
CASSTGPGLNTGELFF
TGTGCCAGTAGTACTGGCCCAGGGCTTAACACCGGGGAGCTGTTTTTT
>-|TRBJ1-5|TRBV30|-|14
CAWSWGSPNQPQHF
TGTGCCTGGAGTTGGGGCTCCCCAAATCAGCCCCAGCATTTT
>-|TRBJ2-2|TRBV5-1|-|15
CASSLATGTTGELFF
TGCGCCAGCAGCTTGGCCACAGGGACCACCGGGGAGCTGTTTTTT
>-|TRBJ1-1|TRBV19|-|14
CASSISTENTEAFF
TGTGCCAGTAGTATTTCGACAGAGAACACTGAAGCTTTCTTT
>TRBD1|TRBJ1-2|TRBV18|-|16
CASSPRPGQAWDGYTF
TGTGCCAGCTCACCTCGACCGGGACAGGCCTGGGATGGCTACACCTTC
>-|TRBJ2-3|TRBV5-6|-|16
CASSAELQGNTDTQYF
TGTGCCAGCAGCGCAGAGCTCCAGGGGAACACAGATACGCAGTATTTT
>-|TRBJ1-3|TRBV2|-|13
CARGESSGNTIYF
TGTGCCCGGGGGGAGAGCTCTGGAAACACCATATATTTT
>TRBD1|TRBJ1-5|TRBV24-1|many|14
CATSRTGWDQPQHF
TGTGCCACCAGCCGGACAGGGTGGGATCAGCCCCAGCATTTT
>-|TRBJ2-1|TRBV28|-|13
CASSPGSYNEQFF
TGTGCCAGCAGCCCCGGGTCCTACAATGAGCAGTTCTTC
>-|TRBJ1-2|TRBV10-3|-|12
CAISDGQNGYTF
TGTGCCATCAGTGACGGACAGAATGGCTACACCTTC
>TRBD2|TRBJ2-5|TRBV19|-|12
CASSPSGETQYF
TGTGCCAGTAGCCCTAGCGGGGAGACCCAGTACTTC